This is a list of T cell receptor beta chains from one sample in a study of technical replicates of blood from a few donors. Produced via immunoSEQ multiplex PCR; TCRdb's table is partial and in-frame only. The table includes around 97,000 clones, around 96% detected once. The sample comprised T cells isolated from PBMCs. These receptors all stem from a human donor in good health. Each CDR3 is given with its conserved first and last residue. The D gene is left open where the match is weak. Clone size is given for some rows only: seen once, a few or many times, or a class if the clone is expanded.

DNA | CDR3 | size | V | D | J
TGCGCCAGCAGCCAAATCACAGGGGACGCGTCCACTGAAGCTTTCTTT | CASSQITGDASTEAFF | NA | TRBV4-1 | TRBD1 | TRBJ1-1
TGTGCCAGCAGGAGGGCCACTTCCTACGAGCAGTACTTC | CASRRATSYEQYF | NA | TRBV11-2 | NA | TRBJ2-7
TGTGCCAGCAGACCGATAGCGGGAGGGAGCACAGATACGCAGTATTTT | CASRPIAGGSTDTQYF | NA | TRBV7-2 | TRBD2 | TRBJ2-3
TGTGCCTGGAGTCGCCCTAGAAATTACAATGAGCAGTTCTTC | CAWSRPRNYNEQFF | NA | TRBV30 | NA | TRBJ2-1
TGTGCCAGCAGTGAAAGGACCAGGACTTCTGAAGCTTTCTTT | CASSERTRTSEAFF | NA | TRBV6-1 | NA | TRBJ1-1
TGTGCCAGCAGACGACAGGGGGCGAACACTGAAGCTTTCTTT | CASRRQGANTEAFF | NA | TRBV6-5 | TRBD1 | TRBJ1-1
TGTGCCAGTAGTTCAGGGGGCGATACGCAGTATTTT | CASSSGGDTQYF | NA | TRBV19 | TRBD1 | TRBJ2-3
TGCGCCAGCAGCCAAGTTGCGGAGGGGTACGAGCAGTACTTC | CASSQVAEGYEQYF | NA | TRBV4-1 | NA | TRBJ2-7
TGTGCCAGCAGTTACGCCCCGAGGGATGGCTACACCTTC | CASSYAPRDGYTF | NA | TRBV2 | NA | TRBJ1-2
TGTGCCAGCAGCTTTCCGCCCGGACAGGGAGTCCCCCACTTCTACGAGCAGTACTTC | CASSFPPGQGVPHFYEQYF | NA | TRBV21-1 | NA | TRBJ2-7
TGTGCCAGCAGGCTAGCGGGAGGGGGGAATGAGCAGTTCTTC | CASRLAGGGNEQFF | NA | TRBV2 | TRBD2 | TRBJ2-1
TGTGCCAGCAGCTTCCAGGATACGCAGTATTTT | CASSFQDTQYF | NA | TRBV7-2 | NA | TRBJ2-3
TGTGCCTGGGGGACAGAAGGACTAGCCGGCACAGATACGCAGTATTTT | CAWGTEGLAGTDTQYF | once | TRBV30 | NA | TRBJ2-3
TGTGCCAGCAGTTACAGGCAGGGGCCCTACAATGAGCAGTTCTTC | CASSYRQGPYNEQFF | NA | TRBV6-5 | NA | TRBJ2-1
TGCGCCAGCAGCGTAACTAGCGGGAGCACCGGGGAGCTGTTTTTT | CASSVTSGSTGELFF | NA | TRBV5-1 | TRBD2 | TRBJ2-2
TGTGCCAGTAGTTTAAAAGGACAGGGCCAAGAGACCCAGTACTTC | CASSLKGQGQETQYF | NA | TRBV19 | TRBD1 | TRBJ2-5
TGTGCCAGCAGCGTATCAGCTACGGGCGAGCAGTACTTC | CASSVSATGEQYF | NA | TRBV9 | NA | TRBJ2-7
TGTGCCAGCAGCTTCGCGGGATGGAATGAGCAGTTCTTC | CASSFAGWNEQFF | once | TRBV7-3 | NA | TRBJ2-1
TGTGCCAGCAGCTTAAACCCGGTCGGGACAGATACGCAGTATTTT | CASSLNPVGTDTQYF | NA | TRBV7-3 | NA | TRBJ2-3
TGTGCCAGCCTGACAGGGTCGGCGAGGTTCACTGAAGCTTTCTTT | CASLTGSARFTEAFF | NA | TRBV6-1 | TRBD1 | TRBJ1-1
TGTGCCAGCAGCCCCTCGGGGAGGATCAAAGATACGCAGTATTTT | CASSPSGRIKDTQYF | NA | TRBV5-4 | NA | TRBJ2-3
TGTGCTAGCAGCCCGGACAGGGAAGGGACCCAGTACTTC | CASSPDREGTQYF | NA | TRBV7-7 | TRBD1 | TRBJ2-5
TGTGCCAGCAGTGTTCCGACAGGGGGGCCGGGGGCCAACGTCCTGACTTTC | CASSVPTGGPGANVLTF | NA | TRBV6-1 | TRBD1 | TRBJ2-6
TGTGCCACCAGCAGACTCTATAGCAATCAGCCCCAGCATTTT | CATSRLYSNQPQHF | NA | TRBV15 | NA | TRBJ1-5
TGCGCCAGCAGCCAAGACCAGGCGGGGACTGAAGCTTTCTTT | CASSQDQAGTEAFF | few | TRBV4-3 | NA | TRBJ1-1
TGTGCCAGCAGCTTAATAAATTCCGGTCAGCCCCAGCATTTT | CASSLINSGQPQHF | NA | TRBV7-2 | NA | TRBJ1-5
TGTGCCAGCATTAAACAGGGTTTTCGAGCGGGATATTACGAGCAGTACTTC | CASIKQGFRAGYYEQYF | NA | TRBV27 | NA | TRBJ2-7
TGTGCCAGCAGTTCGCCCGGGACAGGGGACTACGAGCAGTACTTC | CASSSPGTGDYEQYF | NA | TRBV27 | TRBD1 | TRBJ2-7
TGTGCCAGCAGCTTGGAAGAGGACAACGAGCAGTACTTC | CASSLEEDNEQYF | NA | TRBV5-6 | NA | TRBJ2-7